The rows below give T cell receptor beta chains drawn from one sample of a study of T cells after yellow fever vaccination. MiXCR was run by TCRdb on the 5' RACE reads, yielding one entry per CDR3 protein. This table holds hundreds of thousands of distinct CDR3 sequences, about 9.5% found once. The sample here was PBMCs, taken on the day of the first yellow fever vaccination. These receptors all come from a man younger than 35 who received the YFV17D yellow fever vaccine. Both conserved end residues are part of each CDR3. The D gene is left open where the match is weak.

>.|TRBJ2-5|TRBV6-2/TRBV6-3
CASSYPPRGLQETQYF
>TRBD1|TRBJ1-1|TRBV30
CAWYRGRVNTEAFF
>TRBD2|TRBJ2-1|TRBV6-4
CASSEQRGSYNEQFF
>TRBD2|TRBJ2-1|TRBV7-3
CASSRGGAGRYNEQFF
>.|TRBJ2-5|TRBV20-1
CSATVAVQETQYF
>.|TRBJ2-2|TRBV6-4
CASSEGGQNTGELFF
>.|TRBJ1-1|TRBV7-9
CASSLGQTFNTEAFF
>TRBD2|TRBJ2-1|TRBV7-9
CASSFFWGGSEQFF
>.|TRBJ1-1|TRBV20-1
CSARGGRNTEAFF
>.|TRBJ2-1|TRBV4-3
CASSQSGLGSSYNEQFF
>.|TRBJ1-3|TRBV5-6
CASSLEQGGNTIYF
>.|TRBJ2-7|TRBV12-3/TRBV12-4
CASSPPQQVYEQYF
>TRBD1|TRBJ2-7|TRBV18
CASSLRDRAHEQYF
>TRBD1|TRBJ2-2|TRBV20-1
CSARTGGFSANTGELFF
>.|TRBJ2-3|TRBV5-1
CASSFQPLDTQYF
>.|TRBJ1-1|TRBV5-6
CASSSNLEAFF
>TRBD1|TRBJ2-7|TRBV28
CASSLGTATGYEQYF
>TRBD1|TRBJ2-7|TRBV18
CASSPSDRGVEQYF
>TRBD2|TRBJ2-5|TRBV4-2
CASSRQRGGSETQYF
>.|TRBJ2-1|TRBV7-6
CASSPGFSGELYNEQFF
>.|TRBJ1-2|TRBV4-3
CASSQHRTGNYGYTF
>.|TRBJ2-4|TRBV11-2
CASSPRVGKNIQYF
>.|TRBJ2-1|TRBV5-8
CASSPDGDRQFF
>.|TRBJ1-1|TRBV7-9
CASRPPWNTEAFF
>TRBD1|TRBJ1-2|TRBV25-1
CASSGPGQAAGYTF
>TRBD2|TRBJ2-3|TRBV12-3/TRBV12-4
CASNSLAGGGTDTQYF
>TRBD2|TRBJ2-3|TRBV12-3/TRBV12-4
CASIAGVTDTQYF
>.|TRBJ1-2|TRBV5-6
CASSLMSQGSGYTF
>.|TRBJ2-2|TRBV19
CASRKLQTGQTGELFF
>.|TRBJ2-1|TRBV20-1
CSARGQGWTRPYNEQFF
>TRBD2|TRBJ2-2|TRBV5-1
CASSLDPGGQTGELFF
>.|TRBJ2-3|TRBV7-3
CASSEGRTDTQYF
>TRBD1|TRBJ1-2|TRBV20-1
CSARTGTGVGYTF
>.|TRBJ2-2|TRBV13
CASKSPISGELFF
>TRBD1|TRBJ1-6|TRBV5-6
CASSLDQGVLDSPLHF
>TRBD2|TRBJ2-2|TRBV5-1
CASRRDLRTSAPAGELFF
>.|TRBJ1-2|TRBV12-3/TRBV12-4
CASSLPPGHGYTF
>TRBD1|TRBJ1-5|TRBV10-3
CAISESGTGVSNQPQHF
>.|TRBJ2-1|TRBV6-2/TRBV6-3
CASSYPPLEGYNEQFF
>.|TRBJ2-1|TRBV6-1
CASARDAAYNEQFF
>.|TRBJ2-3|TRBV5-1
CASRGWLATDTQYF
>TRBD2|TRBJ2-5|TRBV12-3/TRBV12-4
CASSFPVPRGAQYF
>.|TRBJ2-2|TRBV15
CATSRERYSLNTGELFF
>.|TRBJ2-5|TRBV5-1
CASSTRPWDVQETQYF
>TRBD2|TRBJ2-2|TRBV20-1
CSALRGGNGGELFF
>TRBD1|TRBJ2-1|TRBV5-1
CASNRRTGGFEQFF
>TRBD2|TRBJ2-3|TRBV6-4
CASSASGGADTQYF
>TRBD2|TRBJ2-1|TRBV3-1
CASSQYGLFGGTDNEQFF
>.|TRBJ2-7|TRBV7-2
CASSPPGEGLGQYF
>.|TRBJ2-7|TRBV7-2
CASSIDRTNYEQYF
>TRBD2|TRBJ2-2|TRBV20-1
CSAMTPAGVAGELFF
>TRBD2|TRBJ2-2|TRBV11-2
CASRRAGLAVWNSGELFF
>.|TRBJ2-2|TRBV6-5
CASSYSFFGDTGELFF
>.|TRBJ2-3|TRBV20-1
CSARLVRTDTQYF
>.|TRBJ2-6|TRBV9
CASSLRGVLGANVLTF
>TRBD1|TRBJ2-1|TRBV5-6
CASSARDRAINEQFF
>.|TRBJ1-5|TRBV12-5
CASGFGDDRPQHF